This TCR beta chain appears in the sequencing data of a study of quantifying T cell responses using KT2 cells. Study at large: cDNA was made from DNase-treated RNA using alpha and beta constant primers. Estimated efficiency of the T4 ligation step was above 8.5% under optimum conditions.

KT2, a clone with a known TCR, was spiked into unfractionated PBMC. CDR3 length: 12 residues. The germline V gene encodes CDR1 MNHEY and CDR2 SVGEGT. V gave up 6 bases and J gave up 1 base, with 6 bases separating them. The cDNA 3' end received a ligated oligonucleotide with a UMI. First-round PCR used 3 to 4 cycles and beta primers RC1.1 and RC1.2 covering TRBC1 and TRBC2. TCRdb used MiXCR to reprocess the UMI-ligation and nested PCR reads, holding one entry per CDR3 protein. Of tens of thousands of distinct CDR3 sequences in the sample, more than 7% are singletons; the top ten hold around a sixth. The source is a human donor. The source material was PBMCs spiked with cells of the T cell clone KT2. The chain combines TRBV6-2 or TRBV6-3 with TRBJ2-5; D unresolved. The CDR3 reads CASRKGQETQYF. DNA for the CDR3: TGTGCCAGCAGAAAAGGCCAAGAGACCCAGTACTTC.